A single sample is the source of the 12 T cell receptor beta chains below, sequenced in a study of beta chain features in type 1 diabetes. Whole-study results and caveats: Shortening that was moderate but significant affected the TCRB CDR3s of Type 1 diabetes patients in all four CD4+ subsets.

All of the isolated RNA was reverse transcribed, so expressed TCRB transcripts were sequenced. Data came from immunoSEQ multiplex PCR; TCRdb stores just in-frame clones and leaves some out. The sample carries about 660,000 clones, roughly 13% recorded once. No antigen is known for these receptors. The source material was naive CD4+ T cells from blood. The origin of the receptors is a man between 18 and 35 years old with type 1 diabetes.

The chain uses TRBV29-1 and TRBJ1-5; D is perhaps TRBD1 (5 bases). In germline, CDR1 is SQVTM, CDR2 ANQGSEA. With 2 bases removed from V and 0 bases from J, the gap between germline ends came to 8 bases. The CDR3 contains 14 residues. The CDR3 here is CSVEMGGSNQPQHF. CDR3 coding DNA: TGCAGCGTTGAAATGGGGGGTAGCAATCAGCCCCAGCATTTT.

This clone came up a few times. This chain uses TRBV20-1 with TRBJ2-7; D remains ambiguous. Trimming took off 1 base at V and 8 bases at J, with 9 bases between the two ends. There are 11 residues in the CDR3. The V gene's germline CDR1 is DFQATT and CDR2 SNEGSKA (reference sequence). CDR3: CSARGNQKQYF. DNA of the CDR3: TGCAGTGCTAGAGGGAATCAGAAGCAGTACTTC.

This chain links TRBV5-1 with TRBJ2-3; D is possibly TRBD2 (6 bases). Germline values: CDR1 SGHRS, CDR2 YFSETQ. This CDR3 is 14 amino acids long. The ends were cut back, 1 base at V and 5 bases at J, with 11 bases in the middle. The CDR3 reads CASSLMEGRDTQYF. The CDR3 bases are TGCGCCAGCAGCTTGATGGAGGGAAGAGATACGCAGTATTTT.

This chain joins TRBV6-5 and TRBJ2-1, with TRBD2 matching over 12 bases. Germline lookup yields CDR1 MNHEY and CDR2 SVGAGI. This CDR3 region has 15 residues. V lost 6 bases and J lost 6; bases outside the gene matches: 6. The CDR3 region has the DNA TGTGCCAGCAGATATGGACTAGCGGGAAGCAATGAGCAGTTCTTC. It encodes CASRYGLAGSNEQFF.

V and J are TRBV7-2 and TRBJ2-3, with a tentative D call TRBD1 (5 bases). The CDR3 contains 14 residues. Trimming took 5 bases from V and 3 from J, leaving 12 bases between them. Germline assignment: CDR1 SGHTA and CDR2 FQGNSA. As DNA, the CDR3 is TGTGCCAGCAGCCCCAGGGAAAGTACAGATACGCAGTATTTT. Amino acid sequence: CASSPRESTDTQYF.

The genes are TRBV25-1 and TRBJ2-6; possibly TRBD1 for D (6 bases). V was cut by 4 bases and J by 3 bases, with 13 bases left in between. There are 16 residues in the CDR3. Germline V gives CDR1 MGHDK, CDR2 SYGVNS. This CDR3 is CASSAAGVGGANVLTF. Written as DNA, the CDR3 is TGTGCCAGCAGTGCCGCAGGGGTAGGTGGGGCCAACGTCCTGACTTTC.

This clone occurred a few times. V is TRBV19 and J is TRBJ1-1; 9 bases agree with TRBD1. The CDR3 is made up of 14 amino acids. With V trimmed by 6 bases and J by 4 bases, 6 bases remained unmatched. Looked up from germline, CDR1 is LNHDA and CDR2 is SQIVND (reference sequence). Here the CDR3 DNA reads TGTGCCAGTAGGAGGGACAGGGACGGCACTGAAGCTTTCTTT. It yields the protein CASRRDRDGTEAFF.

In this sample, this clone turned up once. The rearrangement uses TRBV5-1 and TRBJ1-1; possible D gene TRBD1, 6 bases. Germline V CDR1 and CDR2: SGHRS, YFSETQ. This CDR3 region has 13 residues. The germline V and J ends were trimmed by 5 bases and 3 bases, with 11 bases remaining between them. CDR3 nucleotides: TGCGCCAGCAGAAGGTCAGGGGACACTGAAGCTTTCTTT. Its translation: CASRRSGDTEAFF.

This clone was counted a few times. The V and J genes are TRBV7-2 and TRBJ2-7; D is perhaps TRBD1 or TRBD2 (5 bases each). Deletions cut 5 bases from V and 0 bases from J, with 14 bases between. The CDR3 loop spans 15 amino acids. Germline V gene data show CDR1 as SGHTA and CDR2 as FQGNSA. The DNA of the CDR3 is TGTGCCAGCAGCCCTCGGGACGGAGGCTCCTACGAGCAGTACTTC. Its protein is CASSPRDGGSYEQYF.

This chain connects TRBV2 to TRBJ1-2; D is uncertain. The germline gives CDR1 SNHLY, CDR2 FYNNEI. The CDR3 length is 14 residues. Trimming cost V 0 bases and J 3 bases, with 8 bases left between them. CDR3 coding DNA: TGTGCCAGCAGTGAAGCAAAAGAACACTATGGCTACACCTTC. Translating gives CASSEAKEHYGYTF. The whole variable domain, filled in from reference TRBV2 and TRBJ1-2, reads EPEVTQTPSHQVTQMGQEVILRCVPISNHLYFYWYRQILGQKVEFLVSFYNNEISEKSEIFDDQFSVERPDGSNFTLKIRSTKLEDSAMYFCASSEAKEHYGYTFGSGTRLTVV.

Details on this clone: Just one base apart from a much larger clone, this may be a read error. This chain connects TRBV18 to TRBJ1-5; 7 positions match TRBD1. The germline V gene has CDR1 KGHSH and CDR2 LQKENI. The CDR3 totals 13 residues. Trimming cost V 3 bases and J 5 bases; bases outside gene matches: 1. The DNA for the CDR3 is TGTGCCAGCTCACCCGACAGGGATCAGCCCCAGCATTTT. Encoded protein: CASSPDRDQPQHF.

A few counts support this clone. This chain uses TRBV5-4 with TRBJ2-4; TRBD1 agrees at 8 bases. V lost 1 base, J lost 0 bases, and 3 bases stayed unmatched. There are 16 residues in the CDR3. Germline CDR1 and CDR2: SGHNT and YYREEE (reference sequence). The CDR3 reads CASSLTGGLAKNIQYF. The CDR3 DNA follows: TGTGCCAGCAGCTTGACAGGGGGTCTAGCCAAAAACATTCAGTACTTC.